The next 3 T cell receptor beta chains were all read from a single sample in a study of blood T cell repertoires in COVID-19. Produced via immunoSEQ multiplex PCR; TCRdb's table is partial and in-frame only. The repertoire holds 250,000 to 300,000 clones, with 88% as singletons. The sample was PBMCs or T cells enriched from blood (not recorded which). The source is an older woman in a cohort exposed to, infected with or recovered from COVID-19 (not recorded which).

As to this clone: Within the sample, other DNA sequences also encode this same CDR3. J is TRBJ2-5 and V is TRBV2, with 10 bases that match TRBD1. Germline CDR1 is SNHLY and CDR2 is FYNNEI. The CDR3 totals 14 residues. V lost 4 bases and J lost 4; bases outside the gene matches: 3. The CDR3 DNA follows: TGTGCCAGCAGTGCAAGGACAGGGGGAGAGACCCAGTACTTC. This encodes CASSARTGGETQYF.

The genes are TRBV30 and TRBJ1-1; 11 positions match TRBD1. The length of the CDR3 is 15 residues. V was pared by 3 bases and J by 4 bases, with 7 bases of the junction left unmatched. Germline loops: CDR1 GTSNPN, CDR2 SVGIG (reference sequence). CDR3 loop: CAWRARGQGVTEAFF. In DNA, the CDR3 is TGTGCCTGGAGAGCACGGGGACAGGGGGTCACTGAAGCTTTCTTT.

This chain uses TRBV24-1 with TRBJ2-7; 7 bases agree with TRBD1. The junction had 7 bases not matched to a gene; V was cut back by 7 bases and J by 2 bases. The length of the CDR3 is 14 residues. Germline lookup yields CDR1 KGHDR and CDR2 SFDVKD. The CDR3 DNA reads TGTGCCACCAGCCCTACCGGGACAGCCTACGAGCAGTACTTC. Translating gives CATSPTGTAYEQYF.